Below are 2 T cell receptor beta chains sequenced from a single sample in a study of control samples from healthy donors and cancer patients. This table comes from immunoSEQ multiplex PCR, and its TCRdb copy is limited to in-frame clones, with some not included. The top ten clones hold 14% of a sample with 130,000 to 150,000 clones, roughly 94% of them seen once. Sequenced material: PBMCs. Every receptor here comes from a man aged 60 to 69 with colorectal cancer.

The gene calls are TRBV28 and TRBJ1-2; the match to TRBD1 covers 7 bases. This CDR3 comprises 13 residues. V gave up 6 bases and J gave up 4 bases; unmatched junction bases: 5. Per the germline V gene, CDR1 is MDHEN and CDR2 is SYDVKM. CDR3 DNA sequence: TGTGCCAGCAGCCCCGGACAGGTCTATGGCTACACCTTC. Its protein is CASSPGQVYGYTF.

The chain uses TRBV18 and TRBJ2-7, with 11 bases identical to TRBD2. This CDR3 region has 14 residues. The trim removed 5 bases at V and 3 bases at J, leaving 3 bases unmatched. CDR1 and CDR2 from the germline V gene are KGHSH and LQKENI. The CDR3 bases are TGTGCCAGCTCAACCGGGACTAGCGGCTACGAGCAGTACTTC. Its translation: CASSTGTSGYEQYF.